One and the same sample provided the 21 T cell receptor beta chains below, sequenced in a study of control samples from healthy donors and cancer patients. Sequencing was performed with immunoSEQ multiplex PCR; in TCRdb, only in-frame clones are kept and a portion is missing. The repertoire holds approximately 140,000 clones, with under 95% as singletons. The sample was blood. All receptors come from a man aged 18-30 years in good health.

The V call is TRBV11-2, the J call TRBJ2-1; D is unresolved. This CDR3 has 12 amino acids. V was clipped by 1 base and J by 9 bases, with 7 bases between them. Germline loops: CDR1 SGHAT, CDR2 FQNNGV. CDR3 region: CASSLGGGEQFF. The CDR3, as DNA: TGTGCCAGCAGCTTAGGCGGTGGTGAGCAGTTCTTC.

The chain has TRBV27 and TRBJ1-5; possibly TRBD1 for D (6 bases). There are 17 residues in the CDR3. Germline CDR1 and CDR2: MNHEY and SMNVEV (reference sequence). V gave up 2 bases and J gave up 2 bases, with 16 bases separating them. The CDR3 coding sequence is TGTGCCAGCAGTTTAAACAGGGTAAGAGGGCGCAATCAGCCCCAGCATTTT. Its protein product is CASSLNRVRGRNQPQHF.

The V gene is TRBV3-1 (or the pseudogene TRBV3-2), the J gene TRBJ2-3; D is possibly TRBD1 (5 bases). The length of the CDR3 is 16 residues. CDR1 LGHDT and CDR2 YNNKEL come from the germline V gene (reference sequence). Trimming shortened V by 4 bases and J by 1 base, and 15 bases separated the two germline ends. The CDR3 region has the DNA TGTGCCAGCAGCCCACCGACAGCGACTGGCACAGATACGCAGTATTTT. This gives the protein CASSPPTATGTDTQYF.

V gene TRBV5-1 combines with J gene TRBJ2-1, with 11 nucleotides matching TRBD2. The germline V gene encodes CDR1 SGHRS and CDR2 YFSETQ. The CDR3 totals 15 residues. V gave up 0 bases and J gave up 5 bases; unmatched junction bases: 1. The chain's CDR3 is CASSLVLAGDNEQFF. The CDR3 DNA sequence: TGCGCCAGCAGCTTGGTACTAGCGGGGGACAATGAGCAGTTCTTC.

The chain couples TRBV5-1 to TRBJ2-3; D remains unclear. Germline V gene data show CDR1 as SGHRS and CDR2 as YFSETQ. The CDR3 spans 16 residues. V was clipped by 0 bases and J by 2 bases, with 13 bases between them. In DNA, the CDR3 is TGCGCCAGCAGCTTGGGGCCGACAAGTAACACAGATACGCAGTATTTT. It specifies CASSLGPTSNTDTQYF.

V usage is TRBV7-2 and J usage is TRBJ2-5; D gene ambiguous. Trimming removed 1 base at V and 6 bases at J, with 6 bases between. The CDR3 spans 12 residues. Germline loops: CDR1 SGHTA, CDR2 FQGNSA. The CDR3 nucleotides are TGTGCCAGCAGCTTAGTACAACAGACCCAGTACTTC. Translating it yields CASSLVQQTQYF.

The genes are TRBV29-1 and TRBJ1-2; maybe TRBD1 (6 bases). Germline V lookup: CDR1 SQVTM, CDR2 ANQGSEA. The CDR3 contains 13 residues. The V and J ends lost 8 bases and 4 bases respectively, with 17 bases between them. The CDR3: CSSDGGLGYGYTF. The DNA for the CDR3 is TGCAGCTCCGACGGGGGGCTCGGCTATGGCTACACCTTC.

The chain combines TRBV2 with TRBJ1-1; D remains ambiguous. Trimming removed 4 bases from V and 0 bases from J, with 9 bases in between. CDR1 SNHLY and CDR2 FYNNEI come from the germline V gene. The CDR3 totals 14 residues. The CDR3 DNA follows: TGTGCCAGCAGTGTTAAGTTTATGAACACTGAAGCTTTCTTT. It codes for CASSVKFMNTEAFF. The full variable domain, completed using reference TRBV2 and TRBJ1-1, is EPEVTQTPSHQVTQMGQEVILRCVPISNHLYFYWYRQILGQKVEFLVSFYNNEISEKSEIFDDQFSVERPDGSNFTLKIRSTKLEDSAMYFCASSVKFMNTEAFFGQGTRLTVV.

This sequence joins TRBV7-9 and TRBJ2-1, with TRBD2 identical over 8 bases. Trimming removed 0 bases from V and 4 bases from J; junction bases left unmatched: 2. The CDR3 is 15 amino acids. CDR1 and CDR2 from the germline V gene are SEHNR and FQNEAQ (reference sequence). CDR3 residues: CASSLAAGGYNEQFF. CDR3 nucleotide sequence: TGTGCCAGCAGCTTAGCGGCGGGGGGTTACAATGAGCAGTTCTTC.

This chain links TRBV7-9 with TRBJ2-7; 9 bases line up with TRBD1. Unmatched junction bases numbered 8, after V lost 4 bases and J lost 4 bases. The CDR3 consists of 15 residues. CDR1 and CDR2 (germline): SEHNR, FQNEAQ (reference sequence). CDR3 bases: TGTGCCAGCAGCTCGCCCGGACAGGGGACGTACGAGCAGTACTTC. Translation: CASSSPGQGTYEQYF.

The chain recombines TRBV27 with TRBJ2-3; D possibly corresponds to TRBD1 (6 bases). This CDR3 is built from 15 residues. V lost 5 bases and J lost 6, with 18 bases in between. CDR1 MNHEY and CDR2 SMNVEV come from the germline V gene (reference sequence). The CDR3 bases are TGTGCCAGCAGTGTACACAGGGAAGTGGGGGATACGCAGTATTTT. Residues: CASSVHREVGDTQYF.

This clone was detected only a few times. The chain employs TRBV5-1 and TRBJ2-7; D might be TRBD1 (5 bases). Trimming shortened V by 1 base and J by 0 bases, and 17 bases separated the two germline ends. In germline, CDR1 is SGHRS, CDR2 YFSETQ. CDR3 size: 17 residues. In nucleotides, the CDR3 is TGCGCCAGCAGCTTGAACAGCCTAACAGGAATCTCCTACGAGCAGTACTTC. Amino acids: CASSLNSLTGISYEQYF.

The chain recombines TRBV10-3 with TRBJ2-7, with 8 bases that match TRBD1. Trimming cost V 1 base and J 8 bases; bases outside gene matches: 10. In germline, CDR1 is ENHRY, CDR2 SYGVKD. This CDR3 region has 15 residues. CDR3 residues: CAISEFGQGLNKQYF. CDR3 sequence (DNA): TGTGCCATCAGTGAGTTCGGACAGGGCCTAAATAAGCAGTACTTC.

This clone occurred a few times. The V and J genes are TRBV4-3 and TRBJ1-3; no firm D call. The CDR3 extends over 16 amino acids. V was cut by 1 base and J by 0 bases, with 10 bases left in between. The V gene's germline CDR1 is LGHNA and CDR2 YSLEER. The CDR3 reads CASSQVDVFSGNTIYF. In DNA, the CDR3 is TGCGCCAGCAGCCAAGTAGATGTCTTCTCTGGAAACACCATATATTTT.

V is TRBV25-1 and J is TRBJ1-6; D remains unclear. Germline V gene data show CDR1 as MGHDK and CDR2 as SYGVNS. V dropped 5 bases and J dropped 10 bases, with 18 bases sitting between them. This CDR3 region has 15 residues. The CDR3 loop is CASSPEVGFGSPLHF. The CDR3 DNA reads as TGTGCCAGCAGTCCCGAGGTGGGGTTTGGATCACCCCTCCACTTT.

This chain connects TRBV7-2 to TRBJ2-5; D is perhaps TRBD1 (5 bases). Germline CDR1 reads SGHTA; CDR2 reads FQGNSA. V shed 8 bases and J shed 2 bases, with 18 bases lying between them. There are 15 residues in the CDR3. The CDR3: CASGRVAGPQETQYF. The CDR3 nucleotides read TGTGCCAGCGGAAGAGTGGCAGGGCCTCAAGAGACCCAGTACTTC. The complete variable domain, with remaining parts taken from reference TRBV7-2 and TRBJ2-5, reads GAGVSQSPSNKVTEKGKDVELRCDPISGHTALYWYRQSLGQGLEFLIYFQGNSAPDKSGLPSDRFSAERTGGSVSTLTIQRTQQEDSAVYLCASGRVAGPQETQYFGPGTRLLVL.

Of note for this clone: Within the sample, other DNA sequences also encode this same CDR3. CDR3 sequence (DNA): TGTGCCAGCAGTCGGGACAGGGGCTACGAGCAGTACTTC. Protein: CASSRDRGYEQYF. The chain employs TRBV7-2 and TRBJ2-7; TRBD1 matches 10 bases. From germline, CDR1 is SGHTA and CDR2 FQGNSA. CDR3 length: 13 residues. J lost 3 bases, V lost 6 bases, and 2 bases had no gene match.

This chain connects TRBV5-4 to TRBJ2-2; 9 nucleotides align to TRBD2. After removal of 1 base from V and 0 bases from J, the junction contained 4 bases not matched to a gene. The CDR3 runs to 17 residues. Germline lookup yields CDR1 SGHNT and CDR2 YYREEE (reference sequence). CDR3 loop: CASSLQRGASNTGELFF. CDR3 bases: TGTGCCAGCAGCTTGCAGCGGGGGGCCTCGAACACCGGGGAGCTGTTTTTT.

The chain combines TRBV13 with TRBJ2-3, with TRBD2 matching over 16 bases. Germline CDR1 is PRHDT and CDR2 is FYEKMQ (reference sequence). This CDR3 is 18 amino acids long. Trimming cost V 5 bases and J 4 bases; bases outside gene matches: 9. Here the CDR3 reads CASSPGTSGGAESDTQYF. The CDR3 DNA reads TGTGCCAGCAGCCCTGGGACTAGCGGGGGGGCCGAATCAGATACGCAGTATTTT.

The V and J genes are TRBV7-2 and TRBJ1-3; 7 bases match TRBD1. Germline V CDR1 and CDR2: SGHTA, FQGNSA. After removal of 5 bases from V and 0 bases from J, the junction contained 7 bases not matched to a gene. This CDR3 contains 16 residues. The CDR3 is CASSPQTGNSGNTIYF. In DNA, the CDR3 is TGTGCCAGCAGCCCTCAGACAGGGAACTCTGGAAACACCATATATTTT. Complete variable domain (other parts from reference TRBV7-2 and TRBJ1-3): GAGVSQSPSNKVTEKGKDVELRCDPISGHTALYWYRQSLGQGLEFLIYFQGNSAPDKSGLPSDRFSAERTGGSVSTLTIQRTQQEDSAVYLCASSPQTGNSGNTIYFGEGSWLTVV.

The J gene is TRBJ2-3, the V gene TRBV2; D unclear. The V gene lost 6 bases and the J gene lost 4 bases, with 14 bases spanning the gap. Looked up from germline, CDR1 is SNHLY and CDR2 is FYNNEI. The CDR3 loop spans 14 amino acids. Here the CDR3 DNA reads TGTGCCAGCAGACCATTCTCTGGATCAGATACGCAGTATTTT. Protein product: CASRPFSGSDTQYF.